The 11 T cell receptor beta chains in this list originate from one sample, sequenced in a study of CD8 T cells in Susac syndrome. It was with random hexamers that 0.5 to 1 ug RNA was reverse transcribed. MiXCR, run by TCRdb on the immunoSEQ multiplex PCR reads, gives a single entry per CDR3 protein. Among about 150,000 distinct CDR3 sequences listed, 90% to 95% were seen once. Sequencing input: CD4+ T cells from PBMCs. The receptors originated from a human donor in good health.

The chain joins TRBV28 to TRBJ1-3; D uncertain. The CDR3 has 14 amino acids. Trimming left V 3 bases short and J 4 bases short, with 10 bases between. CDR1 is MDHEN, CDR2 SYDVKM, per germline. The CDR3 nucleotides are TGTGCCAGCAGTTTGGGATCAACGGGAAACACCATATATTTT. Translated, it gives CASSLGSTGNTIYF.

This clonotype showed up just a few times. V gene TRBV3-1 combines with J gene TRBJ1-5, with no clear D. CDR3 length equals 14 residues. Looked up from germline, CDR1 is LGHDT and CDR2 is YNNKEL (reference sequence). V lost 1 base and J lost 2, with 6 bases in between. Written as DNA, the CDR3 is TGTGCCAGCAGCCAAGCCGGAGGCAATCAGCCCCAGCATTTT. As protein: CASSQAGGNQPQHF. Variable domain in full (rest from reference TRBV3-1 and TRBJ1-5): DTAVSQTPKYLVTQMGNDKSIKCEQNLGHDTMYWYKQDSKKFLKIMFSYNNKELIINETVPNRFSPKSPDKAHLNLHINSLELGDSAVYFCASSQAGGNQPQHFGDGTRLSIL.

The J gene is TRBJ1-2, the V gene TRBV7-2; D is possibly TRBD1 (6 bases). The CDR3 runs to 18 residues. Germline-derived CDR1 and CDR2 are SGHTA and FQGNSA. The V and J ends lost 5 bases and 4 bases respectively, with 26 bases between them. CDR3 coding DNA: TGTGCCAGCAGCCCCCTATCCGTCTACACAGGGCTGAGCTATGGCTACACCTTC. Protein: CASSPLSVYTGLSYGYTF.

The chain couples TRBV13 to TRBJ2-5; 10 bases are shared with TRBD2. Unmatched junction bases numbered 14, after V lost 3 bases and J lost 7 bases. The CDR3 extends over 17 amino acids. Germline CDR1 PRHDT, CDR2 FYEKMQ (reference sequence). The CDR3 DNA reads TGTGCCAGCAGCTTCAAAGGGGCAGGGGCTAGCGGGAGGACCCAGTACTTC. Translation gives CASSFKGAGASGRTQYF. Full variable domain (outside the CDR3, taken from reference TRBV13 and TRBJ2-5): AAGVIQSPRHLIKEKRETATLKCYPIPRHDTVYWYQQGPGQDPQFLISFYEKMQSDKGSIPDRFSAQQFSDYHSELNMSSLELGDSALYFCASSFKGAGASGRTQYFGPGTRLLVL.

CDR3 protein: CSASLGGGNGYTF. The DNA for the CDR3 is TGCAGCGCTTCCCTAGGGGGCGGGAATGGCTACACCTTC. The J gene is TRBJ1-2, the V gene TRBV29-1; 7 bases fit TRBD1. The CDR3 spans 13 residues. J lost 6 bases, V lost 7 bases, and 11 bases had no gene match. Germline loops: CDR1 SQVTM, CDR2 ANQGSEA.

J is TRBJ1-1 and V is TRBV30; TRBD1 matches at 7 bases. The V gene's germline CDR1 is GTSNPN and CDR2 SVGIG (reference sequence). V lost 7 bases to trimming and J lost 5 bases; unmatched junction nucleotides: 10. This CDR3 spans 13 amino acids. CDR3 nucleotides: TGTGCCTTCGACAGGGTCGGTGGTACTGAAGCTTTCTTT. It encodes CAFDRVGGTEAFF.

This sequence joins TRBV18 and TRBJ2-7; D not certain. The CDR3 is made up of 13 amino acids. CDR1 and CDR2 (germline): KGHSH, LQKENI. Trimming shortened V by 6 bases and J by 6 bases, and 15 bases separated the two germline ends. CDR3: CASSPGNPVEQYF. Here the CDR3 DNA reads TGTGCCAGCTCCCCAGGTAACCCGGTCGAGCAGTACTTC.

The chain is built from TRBV5-6 and TRBJ2-7; no firm D call. Deletions cut 2 bases from V and 2 bases from J, with 11 bases between. This CDR3 has 14 amino acids. Germline assignment: CDR1 SGHDT and CDR2 YYEEEE. CDR3 region: CASSLPGSAYEQYF. The CDR3 DNA is TGTGCCAGCAGCTTACCCGGGTCAGCCTACGAGCAGTACTTC.

The chain couples TRBV28 to TRBJ1-5; D unclear. CDR1 MDHEN and CDR2 SYDVKM come from the germline V gene. Trimming removed 3 bases from V and 10 bases from J, with 13 bases in between. The CDR3 sequence is 13 residues long. DNA of the CDR3: TGTGCCAGCAGTTTGAGTCCGAAGCAACCCCAGCATTTT. It specifies CASSLSPKQPQHF. Looking up the rest from reference TRBV28 and TRBJ1-5 gives the full variable domain: DVKVTQSSRYLVKRTGEKVFLECVQDMDHENMFWYRQDPGLGLRLIYFSYDVKMKEKGDIPEGYSVSREKKERFSLILESASTNQTSMYLCASSLSPKQPQHFGDGTRLSIL.

The chain recombines TRBV6-1 with TRBJ1-3; D might be TRBD1 (6 bases). The CDR3 covers 16 residues. Deletions cut 4 bases from V and 0 bases from J, with 13 bases between. Germline V gene sequence: CDR1 MNHNS, CDR2 SASEGT. CDR3 residues: CASSGDRSFSGNTIYF. The CDR3 nucleotides are TGTGCCAGCAGTGGCGACAGGTCCTTCTCTGGAAACACCATATATTTT.

The V call is TRBV19, the J call TRBJ2-7; tentatively, D is TRBD1 (6 bases). The ends were cut back, 6 bases at V and 3 bases at J, with 12 bases in the middle. The CDR3 spans 13 residues. In germline, CDR1 is LNHDA, CDR2 SQIVND (reference sequence). CDR3 protein: CASSRGFGYEQYF. CDR3 nucleotides: TGTGCCAGTAGCAGGGGATTTGGCTACGAGCAGTACTTC.